The sequence of this T cell receptor beta chain was determined in a study of T cell clonality in common variable immunodeficiency. This clone has ten or more counts. The antigen is undetermined. The read ends 3 residues early relative to the CDR3; the germline J gene fills the gap. Germline trimming cut 3 bases from V and 5 bases from J; bases unmatched to any gene: 10. Germline CDR1 KGHSH, CDR2 LQKENI. The CDR3 is made up of 18 amino acids. CVID and control samples used equivalent genomic DNA input. Assay: immunoSEQ multiplex PCR; the TCRdb copy retains only in-frame clones and omits some. The sample shows tens of thousands of clones, none of them appearing just once. Most patients and controls had Caucasian heritage. Broader study findings: TCRbeta clonality was increased in CVID versus healthy controls. Reportedly, TCR beta sequences from common variable immunodeficiency showed fewer deletions and N-nucleotide insertions.

The rearrangement links TRBV18 to TRBJ2-1; 13 bases line up with TRBD2. The sequence came from a human donor with common variable immunodeficiency. Sequencing input: peripheral blood mononuclear cells. The chain's CDR3 is CASSPYHGTSGVNNEQFF. Partial CDR3 DNA: TGTGCCAGCTCACCCTACCACGGGACTAGCGGGGTGAACAATGAG.